Below are 29 T cell receptor beta chains sequenced from a single sample in a study of shared T cell receptors in the human thymus. Method: immunoSEQ multiplex PCR; TCRdb's copy keeps in-frame clones and lacks some. This sample has 700,000 to 750,000 clones, with 70% to 90% found just once. The data were also submitted as part of a second study, on human thymus T cells.

Sequenced material: thymocytes. These receptors all stem from a girl less than two years old with a congenital heart defect.

The V and J genes are TRBV18 and TRBJ1-1, with D hard to call. This CDR3 spans 16 amino acids. Trimming shortened V by 3 bases and J by 3 bases, and 17 bases separated the two germline ends. Germline V gene sequence: CDR1 KGHSH, CDR2 LQKENI. The CDR3 protein is CASSPPLTGGDTEAFF. The CDR3 coding sequence is TGTGCCAGCTCACCCCCCCTTACGGGCGGGGACACTGAAGCTTTCTTT.

The CDR3 nucleotides are TGTGCCAGCAGCTTTTCAGGGGGCGCTGAAGCTTTCTTT. Protein sequence: CASSFSGGAEAFF. This rearrangement joins TRBV7-9 to TRBJ1-1; TRBD1 aligns across 8 bases. V lost 3 bases to trimming and J lost 6 bases; unmatched junction nucleotides: 3. The CDR3 loop spans 13 amino acids. In germline, CDR1 is SEHNR, CDR2 FQNEAQ (reference sequence).

The CDR3: CASSQGRAGYSNQPQHF. For the CDR3, the DNA is TGTGCCAGCAGCCAAGGACGGGCGGGATATAGCAATCAGCCCCAGCATTTT. The chain recombines TRBV16 with TRBJ1-5; D is unclear. The ends were cut back, 2 bases at V and 0 bases at J, with 14 bases in the middle. The CDR3 runs to 17 residues. In germline, CDR1 is KGHSY, CDR2 FQNENV.

The chain is built from TRBV7-9 and TRBJ2-3; D is ambiguous. In germline, CDR1 is SEHNR, CDR2 FQNEAQ (reference sequence). The germline V and J ends were trimmed by 4 bases and 0 bases, with 5 bases remaining between them. The CDR3 totals 13 residues. DNA for the CDR3: TGTGCCAGCAGCTCAACAAGCACAGATACGCAGTATTTT. Its translation is CASSSTSTDTQYF.

The chain recombines TRBV5-4 with TRBJ2-3, with 7 bases that match TRBD2. There are 15 residues in the CDR3. Germline values: CDR1 SGHNT, CDR2 YYREEE (reference sequence). Unmatched junction bases numbered 8, after V lost 4 bases and J lost 3 bases. Written as DNA, the CDR3 is TGTGCCAGCAGCCCGGAGGGGACTATAACAGATACGCAGTATTTT. It specifies CASSPEGTITDTQYF.

CDR3 loop: CASSQGTGDSGYTF. CDR3 DNA sequence: TGCGCCAGCAGCCAAGGGACAGGGGATAGTGGCTACACCTTC. This chain links TRBV4-3 with TRBJ1-2; 9 bases are a match to TRBD1. From germline, CDR1 is LGHNA and CDR2 YSLEER. The CDR3 runs 14 residues. Trimming cost V 1 base and J 7 bases; bases outside gene matches: 4.

The chain uses TRBV6-6 and TRBJ1-6; 7 bases match TRBD1. Germline CDR1 and CDR2: MNHNY and SVGAGI (reference sequence). CDR3 length: 14 amino acids. Trimming removed 6 bases from V and 8 bases from J; junction bases left unmatched: 7. The CDR3 sequence: CASSPGQVHSPLHF. As DNA, the CDR3 is TGTGCCAGCAGCCCAGGACAGGTACATTCACCCCTCCACTTT.

This sequence joins TRBV7-2 and TRBJ1-2; TRBD1 might be the D (6 bases). Per the germline V gene, CDR1 is SGHTA and CDR2 is FQGNSA. The CDR3 has 16 amino acids. V lost 1 base, J lost 3 bases, and 15 bases lay in between. The CDR3 DNA follows: TGTGCCAGCAGCTTAGTTAGGGGGACGCGAGACTATGGCTACACCTTC. Translating gives CASSLVRGTRDYGYTF.

The genes are TRBV19 and TRBJ2-1, with D possibly matching TRBD2 (6 bases). The CDR3 extends over 15 amino acids. Germline V gene lookup returns CDR1 LNHDA and CDR2 SQIVND (reference sequence). V gave up 3 bases and J gave up 2 bases, with 11 bases separating them. CDR3: CASSMGLAPYNEQFF. As DNA, the CDR3 is TGTGCCAGTAGTATGGGTCTAGCGCCCTACAATGAGCAGTTCTTC.

The chain has TRBV29-1 and TRBJ2-2; D is uncertain. This CDR3 spans 14 amino acids. Trimming pared 7 bases from V and 3 bases from J, leaving 15 bases between. Germline lookup yields CDR1 SQVTM and CDR2 ANQGSEA. The CDR3: CSAYLPTDTGELFF. In DNA, the CDR3 is TGCAGCGCATACTTACCTACAGACACCGGGGAGCTGTTTTTT.

The V and J genes are TRBV5-4 and TRBJ2-1; TRBD2 might be the D (5 bases). V lost 2 bases to trimming and J lost 4 bases, with 16 bases between them. The germline gives CDR1 SGHNT, CDR2 YYREEE (reference sequence). The CDR3 is made up of 16 amino acids. The CDR3 region is CASSLVKQRRYNEQFF. The DNA for the CDR3 is TGTGCCAGCAGCTTAGTAAAACAGAGGAGGTACAATGAGCAGTTCTTC. Based on the CDR3 plus reference TRBV5-4 and TRBJ2-1, the full variable domain is ETGVTQSPTHLIKTRGQQVTLRCSSQSGHNTVSWYQQALGQGPQFIFQYYREEENGRGNFPPRFSGLQFPNYSSELNVNALELDDSALYLCASSLVKQRRYNEQFFGPGTRLTVL.

The CDR3 reads CASSLVTGFVTEAFF. In DNA form, the CDR3 reads TGCGCCAGCAGCTTGGTTACGGGGTTTGTCACTGAAGCTTTCTTT. This rearrangement joins TRBV5-1 to TRBJ1-1; D gene ambiguous. The germline V gene has CDR1 SGHRS and CDR2 YFSETQ. Trimming left V 0 bases short and J 4 bases short, with 13 bases between. This CDR3 has 15 residues.

This chain joins TRBV5-1 and TRBJ1-1; D remains ambiguous. The CDR3 contains 14 residues. The germline CDR1 and CDR2 sequences are SGHRS and YFSETQ. Trimming left V 0 bases short and J 7 bases short, with 13 bases between. CDR3 amino acids: CASSLGPPGVEAFF. The CDR3 DNA follows: TGCGCCAGCAGCTTGGGACCCCCCGGGGTTGAAGCTTTCTTT.

This chain connects TRBV13 to TRBJ1-1, with 9 bases identical to TRBD1. Germline V gene data show CDR1 as PRHDT and CDR2 as FYEKMQ (reference sequence). This CDR3 is 18 amino acids long. The V segment lost 5 bases and the J segment 3 bases; nucleotides outside the gene matches: 16. Here the CDR3 reads CASSPRTGQGAVYTEAFF. CDR3 coding DNA: TGTGCCAGCAGCCCCCGAACGGGACAGGGAGCGGTGTACACTGAAGCTTTCTTT.

The chain recombines TRBV10-3 with TRBJ2-7; maybe TRBD2 (6 bases). Germline V gives CDR1 ENHRY, CDR2 SYGVKD. Trimming took 8 bases from V and 7 from J, leaving 27 bases between them. This CDR3 is built from 16 residues. The CDR3 sequence is CAIGRGIFGGGGEQYF. The CDR3 bases are TGTGCCATCGGCCGAGGGATTTTTGGGGGAGGAGGGGAGCAGTACTTC.

The rearrangement joins TRBV5-6 to TRBJ1-4; D remains unclear. Germline CDR1 SGHDT, CDR2 YYEEEE. V lost 4 bases, J lost 1 base, and 23 bases lay in between. The CDR3 loop spans 19 amino acids. The CDR3 loop is CASSPLGLSGPVTNEKLFF. The DNA of the CDR3 is TGTGCCAGCAGCCCGCTGGGCCTTAGTGGCCCAGTAACTAATGAAAAACTGTTTTTT.

The rearrangement joins TRBV29-1 to TRBJ1-2; D unresolved. This CDR3 spans 12 amino acids. V dropped 0 bases and J dropped 8 bases, with 10 bases sitting between them. CDR1 SQVTM and CDR2 ANQGSEA come from the germline V gene. CDR3: CSVEEGRHGYTF. The CDR3 DNA follows: TGCAGCGTTGAAGAAGGCAGGCACGGCTACACCTTC.

There are a few counts of this clone. The chain couples TRBV7-9 to TRBJ2-1, with 9 bases matching TRBD2. Trimming cost V 5 bases and J 9 bases; bases outside gene matches: 11. Looked up from germline, CDR1 is SEHNR and CDR2 is FQNEAQ (reference sequence). This CDR3 has 15 residues. The DNA for the CDR3 is TGTGCCAGCAGCCCTGTGCTAGCGGGGCGTGGTGAGCAGTTCTTC. This sequence encodes CASSPVLAGRGEQFF.

This chain links TRBV28 with TRBJ2-2, with D possibly matching TRBD1 (7 bases). This CDR3 spans 19 amino acids. Deletions cut 6 bases from V and 3 bases from J, with 26 bases between. Germline V CDR1 and CDR2: MDHEN, SYDVKM. The CDR3 DNA reads as TGTGCCAGCAGCCAACCTTTTTCAGGGGGGCTGGGGGACACCGGGGAGCTGTTTTTT. This encodes CASSQPFSGGLGDTGELFF.

V and J are TRBV10-3 and TRBJ1-2; TRBD1 matches at 9 bases. The CDR3 is 16 amino acids. J was trimmed by 4 bases and V by 8 bases; bases with no gene match: 14. Germline V gene lookup returns CDR1 ENHRY and CDR2 SYGVKD. The CDR3 is CAIFRRTGTGPYGYTF. The CDR3 nucleotides read TGTGCCATCTTCCGCCGAACCGGGACAGGGCCCTATGGCTACACCTTC.

The chain combines TRBV6-1 with TRBJ2-2; 10 bases line up with TRBD1. The CDR3 is made up of 15 amino acids. The V segment lost 7 bases and the J segment 3 bases; nucleotides outside the gene matches: 5. Germline V lookup: CDR1 MNHNS, CDR2 SASEGT. The CDR3 reads CASKRTGGDTGELFF. CDR3 sequence (DNA): TGTGCCAGCAAGCGGACAGGGGGTGACACCGGGGAGCTGTTTTTT.

The chain joins TRBV7-9 to TRBJ1-2; tentatively, D is TRBD1 (5 bases). Germline V CDR1 and CDR2: SEHNR, FQNEAQ (reference sequence). V gave up 4 bases and J gave up 3 bases, with 15 bases separating them. The CDR3 runs to 15 residues. Here the CDR3 DNA reads TGTGCCAGCAGCTCCCCCATGGACATCTACTATGGCTACACCTTC. Translating it yields CASSSPMDIYYGYTF.

The chain is built from TRBV28 and TRBJ1-5; 8 bases are shared with TRBD1. The CDR3 loop spans 20 amino acids. From germline, CDR1 is MDHEN and CDR2 SYDVKM. Trimming took 6 bases from V and 4 from J; bases not matched to a gene: 23. In DNA, the CDR3 is TGTGCCAGCAGACCGCCCGAGACAGGGGCCCGATGGGTAAGGAATCAGCCCCAGCATTTT. As protein: CASRPPETGARWVRNQPQHF.

The J gene is TRBJ2-7, the V gene TRBV5-1; 7 nucleotides match TRBD1. Per the germline V gene, CDR1 is SGHRS and CDR2 is YFSETQ. This CDR3 comprises 16 residues. V lost 4 bases and J lost 0; bases outside the gene matches: 10. In DNA, the CDR3 is TGCGCCAGCAGCCACCGTACAGGGGTTAGCTCCTACGAGCAGTACTTC. This gives the protein CASSHRTGVSSYEQYF.

This chain connects TRBV29-1 to TRBJ1-1; TRBD1 aligns across 7 bases. V gave up 8 bases and J gave up 5 bases; unmatched junction bases: 11. The germline CDR1 and CDR2 sequences are SQVTM and ANQGSEA. The CDR3 is 13 residues long. The CDR3 here is CSLNSGQKTEAFF. DNA for the CDR3: TGCAGCCTCAACTCGGGACAGAAGACTGAAGCTTTCTTT. The full variable domain, its missing parts supplied by reference TRBV29-1 and TRBJ1-1, is SAVISQKPSRDICQRGTSLTIQCQVDSQVTMMFWYRQQPGQSLTLIATANQGSEATYESGFVIDKFPISRPNLTFSTLTVSNMSPEDSSIYLCSLNSGQKTEAFFGQGTRLTVV.

The chain combines TRBV7-2 with TRBJ1-1, with D possibly being TRBD1 (5 bases). V shed 2 bases and J shed 5 bases, with 15 bases lying between them. Looked up from germline, CDR1 is SGHTA and CDR2 is FQGNSA. The length of the CDR3 is 15 residues. The CDR3 region is CASSLLGQRGTEAFF. CDR3 bases: TGTGCCAGCAGCTTACTCGGTCAAAGGGGAACTGAAGCTTTCTTT.

The rearrangement uses TRBV28 and TRBJ2-5, with a weak D call TRBD2 (5 bases). The CDR3 is 13 residues long. Germline lookup yields CDR1 MDHEN and CDR2 SYDVKM. Trimming took 5 bases from V and 6 from J, leaving 13 bases between them. CDR3 DNA: TGTGCCAGCAGTCCCCGAGGGCGGAAGACCCAGTACTTC. Encoded protein: CASSPRGRKTQYF.

The rearrangement links TRBV19 to TRBJ2-3, with D perhaps matching TRBD1 (6 bases). With 4 bases removed from V and 1 base from J, the gap between germline ends came to 24 bases. Germline loops: CDR1 LNHDA, CDR2 SQIVND (reference sequence). The CDR3 loop spans 19 amino acids. This CDR3 reads CASSSPGTTTAQRTDTQYF. CDR3 DNA sequence: TGTGCCAGTAGTAGTCCGGGGACAACTACCGCCCAACGCACAGATACGCAGTATTTT.

This chain links TRBV19 with TRBJ1-1; 10 nucleotides align to TRBD1. The germline V gene encodes CDR1 LNHDA and CDR2 SQIVND (reference sequence). The CDR3 is 16 amino acids. Trimming took 7 bases from V and 4 from J; bases not matched to a gene: 12. CDR3 nucleotide sequence: TGTGCCAGTAACTCCGGGACAGGGGATCGGAGCACTGAAGCTTTCTTT. This translates into CASNSGTGDRSTEAFF.